This T cell receptor beta chain was captured by sequencing in a study of blood T cell repertoires in COVID-19. As for the study in general: Sites across the United States, Italy and Spain contributed samples from acute and convalescent COVID-19.

Per the original data handling: Researchers report that nucleated cell counts were estimated from reference gene primer amplification. Only in-frame clones appear in the TCRdb table, and some are missing; sequencing was by immunoSEQ multiplex PCR. The V and J calls and the clone size are those of that table, but D and trimming were determined from the DNA. Found here are about 110,000 clones, 86% of them singletons; the top ten hold 4% to 5%. Between the trimmed V and J ends, which lost 1 base and 4 bases, there was a span of 10 bases. Germline V lookup: CDR1 MNHNS, CDR2 SASEGT. CDR3 size: 14 residues. A note on this clone: Within the sample, other DNA sequences also encode this same CDR3.

This clonotype originated in a man between 40 and 49 years old with acute or convalescent COVID-19. Material: peripheral blood. The chain couples TRBV6-1 to TRBJ1-2; D gene unclear. The CDR3 loop is CASSEDVRSYGYTF. DNA for the CDR3: TGTGCCAGCAGTGAAGACGTAAGGAGCTATGGCTACACCTTC.